This TCR beta chain came from a study of blood T cell repertoires in COVID-19. As for the study in general: Researchers got acute and convalescent COVID-19 samples from the United States, Italy and Spain.

Germline V CDR1 and CDR2: MNHEY, SMNVEV (reference sequence). The CDR3 covers 15 residues. Trimming took 0 bases from V and 2 from J, leaving 9 bases between them. Original processing notes: For nucleated cells, counts were estimated from reference gene primer amplification. Sequenced by immunoSEQ multiplex PCR; TCRdb stores in-frame clones only, minus some. From that table come the V and J calls and clone size; the DNA was used to work out D and trimming. This sample yields 150,000 to 200,000 clones, of which around 84% are seen a single time; roughly 19% belongs to the top ten. The source material was peripheral blood. The genes are TRBV27 and TRBJ2-3; D is unresolved. The clonotype originates from a woman of 80 years or more with acute or convalescent COVID-19. The CDR3 coding sequence is TGTGCCAGCAGTTTATCCCCCCGTTACACAGATACGCAGTATTTT. This codes for CASSLSPRYTDTQYF.